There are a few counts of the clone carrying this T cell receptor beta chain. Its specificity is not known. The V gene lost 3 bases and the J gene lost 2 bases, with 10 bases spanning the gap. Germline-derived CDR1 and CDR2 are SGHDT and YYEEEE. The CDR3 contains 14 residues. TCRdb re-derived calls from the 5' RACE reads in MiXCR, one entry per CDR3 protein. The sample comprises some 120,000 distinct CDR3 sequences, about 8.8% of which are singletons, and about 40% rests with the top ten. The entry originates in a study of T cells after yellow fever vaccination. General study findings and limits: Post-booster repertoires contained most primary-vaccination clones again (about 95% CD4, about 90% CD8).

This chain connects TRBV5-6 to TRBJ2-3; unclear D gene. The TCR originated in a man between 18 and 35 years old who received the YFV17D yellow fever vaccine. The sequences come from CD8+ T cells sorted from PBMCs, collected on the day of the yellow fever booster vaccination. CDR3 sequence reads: CASSSGQATDTQYF. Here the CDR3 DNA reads TGTGCCAGCAGCTCGGGCCAAGCCACAGATACGCAGTATTTT.